This T cell receptor (beta chain) was observed in a study of shared clonotypes between healthy human individuals. Looking at the study overall: Per-donor plates numbered three CD4 naive, three CD4 memory, two CD8 naive and one CD8 memory.

Division of CD4+ cells produced a CD45RA+ naive subset and a CD45RA-negative memory subset. The input for sorted-subset replicate PCRs was about 0.2 ug DNA, about 30,000 T cell genomes. Only in-frame clones appear in the TCRdb table, and some are missing; sequencing was by immunoSEQ multiplex PCR. The sample has about 1 million clones, 75% seen once; the top ten hold about 1.5%. This CDR3 is 15 amino acids long. V shed 7 bases, J shed 2 bases, and the junction held 10 bases outside the gene matches. In germline, CDR1 is MNHEY, CDR2 SVGAGI. The rearrangement links TRBV6-5 to TRBJ2-5; 7 bases agree with TRBD1. The clonotype originates from a man aged 18 to 35 in good health. Source material: memory CD4+ T cells sorted from blood. Specified subset: CD45RA-negative fraction. The CDR3 coding sequence is TGTGCCAGCATCCACCGGGACAGCCTTCAAGAGACCCAGTACTTC. It specifies CASIHRDSLQETQYF.